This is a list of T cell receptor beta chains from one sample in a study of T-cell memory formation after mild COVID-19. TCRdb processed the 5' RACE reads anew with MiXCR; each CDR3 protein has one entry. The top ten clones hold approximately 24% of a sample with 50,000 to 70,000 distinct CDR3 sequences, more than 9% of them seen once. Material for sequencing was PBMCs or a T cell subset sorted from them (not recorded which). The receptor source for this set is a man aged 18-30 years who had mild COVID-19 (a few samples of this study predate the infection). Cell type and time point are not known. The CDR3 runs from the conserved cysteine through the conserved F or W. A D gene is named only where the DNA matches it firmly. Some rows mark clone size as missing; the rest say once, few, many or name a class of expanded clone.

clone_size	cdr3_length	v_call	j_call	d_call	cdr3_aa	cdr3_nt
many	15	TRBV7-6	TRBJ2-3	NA	CASSFSNRGRDTQYF	TGTGCCAGCAGCTTTTCTAACAGAGGCCGAGATACGCAGTATTTT
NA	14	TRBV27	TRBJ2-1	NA	CATHRDQTTYEQFF	TGTGCCACCCACCGGGACCAAACAACGTATGAGCAGTTCTTC
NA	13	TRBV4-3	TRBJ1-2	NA	CASSQDGVRGYTF	TGCGCCAGCAGCCAAGATGGGGTTCGTGGCTACACCTTC
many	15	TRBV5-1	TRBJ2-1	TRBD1	CASSQGQVSYNEQFF	TGCGCCAGCAGCCAGGGACAGGTCTCCTACAATGAGCAGTTCTTC
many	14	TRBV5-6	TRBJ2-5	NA	CASSLDRQEETQYF	TGTGCCAGCAGCTTGGACCGACAGGAAGAGACCCAGTACTTC
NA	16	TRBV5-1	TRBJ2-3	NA	CASSSPTLTHTDTQYF	TGCGCCAGCAGCTCACCGACTCTTACCCACACAGATACGCAGTATTTT
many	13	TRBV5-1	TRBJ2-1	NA	CASSLGEIAEQFF	TGCGCCAGCAGCTTAGGCGAGATCGCTGAGCAGTTCTTC
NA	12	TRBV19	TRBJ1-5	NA	CAAGVPPGPQHF	TGTGCCGCCGGGGTGCCTCCGGGGCCCCAGCATTTT
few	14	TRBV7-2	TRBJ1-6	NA	CASRRQKEGSPLHF	TGTGCCAGCAGACGGCAGAAGGAGGGTTCACCCCTCCACTTT
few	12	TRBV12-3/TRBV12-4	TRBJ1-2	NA	CASSFSRIGYTF	TGTGCCAGCAGTTTCTCCCGCATTGGCTACACCTTC
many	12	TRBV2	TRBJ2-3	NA	CASSEQTDTQYF	TGTGCCAGCAGTGAACAAACAGATACGCAGTATTTT
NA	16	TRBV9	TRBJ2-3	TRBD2	CASSLSGGAEADTQYF	TGTGCCAGCAGCTTATCCGGGGGGGCCGAGGCAGATACGCAGTATTTT
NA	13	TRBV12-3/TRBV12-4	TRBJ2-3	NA	CASSSRATHTQYF	TGTGCCAGCAGTTCTAGGGCCACCCATACGCAGTATTTT
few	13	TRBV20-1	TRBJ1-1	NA	CSAPPRRNTEAFF	TGCAGTGCGCCCCCAAGGAGGAACACTGAAGCTTTCTTT
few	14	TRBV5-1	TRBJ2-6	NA	CASTGQSGANVLTF	TGCGCCAGCACGGGACAATCTGGGGCCAACGTCCTGACTTTC
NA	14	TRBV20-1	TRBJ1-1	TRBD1	CSARRTGLSTEAFF	TGCAGTGCTAGAAGGACAGGGCTCTCCACTGAAGCTTTCTTT
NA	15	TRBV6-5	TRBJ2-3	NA	CASSYWQGRGDTQYF	TGTGCCAGCAGCTACTGGCAGGGGAGAGGGGATACGCAGTATTTT
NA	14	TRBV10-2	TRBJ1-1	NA	CASSSGAANTEAFF	TGCGCCAGCAGTTCGGGGGCCGCCAACACTGAAGCTTTCTTT
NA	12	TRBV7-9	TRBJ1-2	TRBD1	CASMTGPMGYTF	TGTGCCAGCATGACAGGGCCCATGGGCTACACCTTC
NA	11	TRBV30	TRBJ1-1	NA	CAWSVFTEAFF	TGTGCCTGGAGTGTTTTTACTGAAGCTTTCTTT
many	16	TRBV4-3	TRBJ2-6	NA	CASSLRVISGANVLTF	TGCGCCAGCAGCCTGAGAGTTATCTCTGGGGCCAACGTCCTGACTTTC
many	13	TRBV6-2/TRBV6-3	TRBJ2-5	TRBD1	CASSSQGWKTQYF	TGTGCCAGCAGTTCACAGGGGTGGAAGACCCAGTACTTC
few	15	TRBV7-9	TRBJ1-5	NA	CASSLSAGTHQPQHF	TGTGCCAGCAGCTTATCGGCAGGGACCCATCAGCCCCAGCATTTT
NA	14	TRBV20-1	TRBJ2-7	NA	CSARGVQNMYEQYF	TGCAGTGCTAGAGGGGTTCAGAACATGTACGAGCAGTACTTC
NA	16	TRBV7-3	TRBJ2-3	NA	CASSPRGGPDADTQYF	TGTGCCAGCAGCCCAAGGGGGGGCCCGGACGCAGATACGCAGTATTTT
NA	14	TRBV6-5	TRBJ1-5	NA	CASSYSRGAQPQHF	TGTGCCAGCAGTTACTCGAGAGGGGCGCAGCCCCAGCATTTT
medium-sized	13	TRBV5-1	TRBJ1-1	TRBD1	CASSLGDRGKAFF	TGCGCCAGCAGCTTGGGCGACAGGGGGAAAGCTTTCTTT
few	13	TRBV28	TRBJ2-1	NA	CASRDPWGNEQFF	TGTGCCAGCAGGGACCCTTGGGGGAACGAGCAGTTCTTC
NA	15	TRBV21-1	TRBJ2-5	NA	CASSTDREIQETQYF	TGTGCCAGCAGCACGGACAGGGAGATCCAAGAGACCCAGTACTTC
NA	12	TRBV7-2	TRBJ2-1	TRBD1	CASSSRTGHQFF	TGTGCCAGCAGCTCCCGGACAGGGCACCAGTTCTTC
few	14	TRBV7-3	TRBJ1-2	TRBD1	CASRSTGVGYGYTF	TGTGCCAGCAGGTCAACAGGGGTCGGCTATGGCTACACCTTC
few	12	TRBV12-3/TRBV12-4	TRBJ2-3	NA	CASSLGGNTQYF	TGTGCCAGCAGTTTGGGGGGAAATACGCAGTATTTT
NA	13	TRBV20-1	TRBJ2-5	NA	CSARGRSQETQYF	TGCAGTGCTAGAGGGAGATCCCAAGAGACCCAGTACTTC
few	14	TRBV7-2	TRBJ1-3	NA	CASSLGGFGNTIYF	TGTGCCAGCAGCCTGGGGGGGTTTGGAAACACCATATATTTT
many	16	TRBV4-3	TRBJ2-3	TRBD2	CASSRSLAGETDTQYF	TGCGCCAGCAGCCGTAGCCTAGCGGGCGAGACAGATACGCAGTATTTT
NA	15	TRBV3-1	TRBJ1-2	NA	CASSQGPDGGSGYTF	TGTGCCAGCAGCCAAGGCCCTGACGGAGGGTCTGGCTACACCTTC
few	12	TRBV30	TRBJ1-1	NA	CAWTIVNTEAFF	TGTGCCTGGACTATCGTTAACACTGAAGCTTTCTTT
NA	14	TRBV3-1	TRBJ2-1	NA	CASSQGGLRNEQFF	TGTGCCAGCAGCCAAGGGGGACTTCGCAATGAGCAGTTCTTC
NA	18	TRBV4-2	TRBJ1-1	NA	CASSQVTVSHIKNTEAFF	TGTGCCAGCAGCCAAGTAACGGTATCGCACATAAAGAACACTGAAGCTTTCTTT
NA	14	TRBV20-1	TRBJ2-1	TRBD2	CSANGGGLEHEQFF	TGCAGTGCGAACGGGGGGGGCCTGGAGCATGAGCAGTTCTTC
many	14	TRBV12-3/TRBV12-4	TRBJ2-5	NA	CASSLGQGQETQYF	TGTGCCAGCAGTTTAGGGCAGGGCCAAGAGACCCAGTACTTC
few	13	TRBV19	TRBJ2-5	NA	CASSRDQRETQYF	TGTGCCAGTAGTAGGGACCAGCGAGAGACCCAGTACTTC
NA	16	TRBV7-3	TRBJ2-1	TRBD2	CASSPPSSGGNNEQFF	TGTGCCAGCAGCCCCCCTTCGAGCGGGGGGAACAATGAGCAGTTCTTC
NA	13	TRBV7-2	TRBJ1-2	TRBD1	CASSGQGIYGYTF	TGTGCCAGCAGCGGACAGGGGATCTATGGCTACACCTTC
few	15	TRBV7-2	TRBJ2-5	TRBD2	CASSSLAGNQETQYF	TGTGCCAGCAGCTCCCTAGCGGGTAACCAAGAGACCCAGTACTTC
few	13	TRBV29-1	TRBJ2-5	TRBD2	CSAQGGIQETQYF	TGCAGCGCCCAGGGAGGGATCCAAGAGACCCAGTACTTC
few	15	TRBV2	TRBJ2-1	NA	CASSVKRPLTGEQFF	TGTGCCAGCAGTGTTAAGCGCCCCTTAACGGGTGAGCAGTTCTTC
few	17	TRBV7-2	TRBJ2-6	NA	CASDGVIRRSGANVLTF	TGTGCCAGCGACGGGGTGATACGTCGCTCTGGGGCCAACGTCCTGACTTTC
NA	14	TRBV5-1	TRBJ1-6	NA	CASSQGLEFTPLHF	TGCGCCAGCAGCCAGGGACTGGAATTTACACCCCTCCACTTT
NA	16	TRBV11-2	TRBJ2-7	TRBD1	CASSPLSGQGPYEQYF	TGTGCCAGCAGTCCCCTATCCGGACAGGGGCCCTACGAGCAGTACTTC
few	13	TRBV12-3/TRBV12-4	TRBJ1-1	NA	CASSWGTRSEAFF	TGTGCCAGCAGTTGGGGGACTCGGTCTGAAGCTTTCTTT
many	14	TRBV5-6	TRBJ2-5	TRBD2	CASSQTSGVGPQYF	TGTGCCAGCAGCCAGACTAGCGGGGTCGGGCCCCAGTACTTC
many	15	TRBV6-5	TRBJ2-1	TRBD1	CASSQTGGSYNEQFF	TGTGCCAGCAGCCAAACAGGGGGCTCCTACAATGAGCAGTTCTTC
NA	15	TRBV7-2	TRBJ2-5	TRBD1	CASSLGTGTVETQYF	TGTGCCAGCAGCTTGGGGACAGGGACGGTGGAGACCCAGTACTTC
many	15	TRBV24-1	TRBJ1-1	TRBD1	CATSDSGTGNTEAFF	TGTGCCACCAGTGATTCCGGGACAGGGAACACTGAAGCTTTCTTT
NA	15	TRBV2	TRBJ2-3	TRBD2	CASSGRLAGTDTQYF	TGTGCCAGCAGTGGACGACTAGCGGGGACAGATACGCAGTATTTT
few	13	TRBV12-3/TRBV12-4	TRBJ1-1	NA	CASSQLTGFEAFF	TGTGCCAGCAGCCAACTGACAGGTTTTGAAGCTTTCTTT
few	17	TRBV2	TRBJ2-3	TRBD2	CASRERTSGGTTDTQYF	TGTGCCAGCAGAGAGAGGACCAGCGGGGGAACCACAGATACGCAGTATTTT
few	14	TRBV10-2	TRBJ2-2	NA	CASSERANQGELFF	TGCGCCAGCAGTGAACGGGCCAATCAGGGGGAGCTGTTTTTT
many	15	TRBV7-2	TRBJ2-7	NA	CASSLVGGANDEQYF	TGTGCCAGCAGCTTAGTAGGGGGGGCTAACGACGAGCAGTACTTC